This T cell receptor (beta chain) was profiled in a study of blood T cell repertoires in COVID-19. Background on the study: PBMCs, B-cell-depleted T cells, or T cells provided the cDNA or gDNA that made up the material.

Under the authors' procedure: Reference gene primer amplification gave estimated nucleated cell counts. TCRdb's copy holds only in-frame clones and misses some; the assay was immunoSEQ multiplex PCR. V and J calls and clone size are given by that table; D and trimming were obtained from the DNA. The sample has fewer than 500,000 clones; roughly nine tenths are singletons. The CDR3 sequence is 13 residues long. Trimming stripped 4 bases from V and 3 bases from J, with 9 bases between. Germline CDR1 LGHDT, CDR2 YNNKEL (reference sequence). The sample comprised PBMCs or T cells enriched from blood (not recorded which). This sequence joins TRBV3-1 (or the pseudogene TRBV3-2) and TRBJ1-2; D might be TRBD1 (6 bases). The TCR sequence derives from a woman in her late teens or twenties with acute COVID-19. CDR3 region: CASSRQDHYGYTF. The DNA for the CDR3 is TGTGCCAGCAGCCGACAGGATCACTATGGCTACACCTTC.